The next 27 T cell receptor beta chains were all read from a single sample in a study of prognosis after radiotherapy for stage I lung cancer. TCR beta CDR3 was amplified from genomic DNA by two-round multiplex PCR. Primers specific to each TRBV and TRBJ gene drove first-round PCR. A single record per CDR3 protein comes from TCRdb applying MiXCR to the multiplex PCR reads. The sample lists fewer than 40,000 distinct CDR3 sequences; 30% to 35% were seen once. This sample comprised PBMCs, obtained before or after stereotactic body radiation therapy (not recorded which). These receptor sequences come from a donor of 50 years or more with non-small cell lung cancer.

Worth noting for this clonotype: This may be a read error, as it is one base from a much larger clone. This chain joins TRBV20-1 and TRBJ1-1, with D possibly matching TRBD1 (5 bases). Germline-derived CDR1 and CDR2 are DFQATT and SNEGSKA (reference sequence). CDR3 size: 13 residues. Trimming took off 3 bases at V and 7 bases at J, with 15 bases between the two ends. For the CDR3, the DNA is TGCAGTGCTAGGCTCGTGACGGGGGATGAAGCTTTCTTT. It is translated as CSARLVTGDEAFF.

This clonotype was detected ten times or more. V gene TRBV20-1 combines with J gene TRBJ2-3; 9 bases map to TRBD2. V gave up 5 bases and J gave up 5 bases; unmatched junction bases: 14. The germline gives CDR1 DFQATT, CDR2 SNEGSKA (reference sequence). The CDR3 contains 16 residues. The CDR3 nucleotides are TGCAGTGCTGCCCTTTGGTCGGCGGGAGGGGGAGATACGCAGTATTTT. Translation: CSAALWSAGGGDTQYF.

This clonotype was seen ten or more times. This is likely a read error, given that the CDR3 carries no conserved phenylalanine or tryptophan at its end. This rearrangement joins TRBV6-9 to TRBJ2-7; no reliable D call. CDR1 is MNHGY and CDR2 is SVAAGI in the germline V gene. V was shortened by 4 bases and J by 3 bases, with 16 bases between the two germline ends. This CDR3 comprises 15 residues. In DNA form, the CDR3 reads TGTGCCAGCAGTTCCATCGGGTTGAGAGTCTACGAGCAGTACTCC. Residues: CASSSIGLRVYEQYS.

The chain couples TRBV14 to TRBJ1-1; D is unresolved. V lost 0 bases and J lost 2, with 7 bases in between. The germline gives CDR1 SGHDN, CDR2 FVKESK. This CDR3 spans 14 amino acids. The CDR3 loop reads CASSQERFNTEAFF. For the CDR3, the DNA is TGTGCCAGCAGCCAAGAGAGATTTAACACTGAAGCTTTCTTT.

This clonotype showed up many times. The gene calls are TRBV19 and TRBJ2-3, with a weak D call TRBD2 (6 bases). The CDR3 has 14 residues. The germline V gene has CDR1 LNHDA and CDR2 SQIVND (reference sequence). V lost 9 bases and J 6 bases, leaving 19 bases between the germline ends. CDR3 in DNA: TGTGCCAGCCGATCGGAGGGTTTGTTGGATACGCAGTATTTT. Protein sequence: CASRSEGLLDTQYF. Combining the CDR3 with reference TRBV19 and TRBJ2-3 gives the whole variable domain DGGITQSPKYLFRKEGQNVTLSCEQNLNHDAMYWYRQDPGQGLRLIYYSQIVNDFQKGDIAEGYSVSREKKESFPLTVTSAQKNPTAFYLCASRSEGLLDTQYFGPGTRLTVL.

This chain links TRBV7-8 with TRBJ1-6; D is ambiguous. With 0 bases removed from V and 18 bases from J, the gap between germline ends came to 18 bases. Germline V gene data show CDR1 as SGHVS and CDR2 as FQNEAQ. The CDR3 has 14 amino acids. CDR3 residues: CASSLAPANSPPHF. CDR3 DNA: TGTGCCAGCAGCTTAGCGCCTGCCAATTCACCGCCCCACTTT.

This clonotype occurred many times. This chain joins TRBV24-1 and TRBJ1-4, with 7 bases lining up with TRBD1. Losses at the gene ends were 12 bases for V and 3 bases for J; bases not matched to a gene: 21. Germline CDR1 is KGHDR and CDR2 is SFDVKD. The CDR3 length is 18 residues. The CDR3 DNA reads TGTGCCTATAAAGGCCCGACAGGGAGGTTGGAGTCTAATGAAAAACTGTTTTTT. Translating gives CAYKGPTGRLESNEKLFF.

A word on this clonotype: This likely came from a read error, as a far larger clone is one base away. V and J are TRBV2 and TRBJ2-7, with no clear D. This CDR3 comprises 17 residues. Germline CDR1 SNHLY, CDR2 FYNNEI. Trimming removed 6 bases from V and 4 bases from J, with 25 bases in between. Here the CDR3 DNA reads TGTGCCAGCAGCTTACAGACGCCACCGTTGGTTAGTTACGAGCAGTACTTC. This gives the protein CASSLQTPPLVSYEQYF.

This clonotype was seen a few times. V is TRBV7-9 and J is TRBJ1-6, with 10 positions matching TRBD1. The CDR3 spans 17 residues. Unmatched junction bases numbered 4, after V lost 5 bases and J lost 0 bases. Germline CDR1 reads SEHNR; CDR2 reads FQNEAQ (reference sequence). This chain's CDR3 is CASSTTGGSSYNSPLHF. Here the CDR3 DNA reads TGTGCCAGCAGCACGACAGGGGGCAGCTCCTATAATTCACCCCTCCACTTT.

This clonotype was seen at least ten times. V gene TRBV7-9 combines with J gene TRBJ1-2, with a possible D match to TRBD1 (5 bases). Germline lookup yields CDR1 SEHNR and CDR2 FQNEAQ (reference sequence). Trimming cost V 5 bases and J 7 bases, with 14 bases left between them. This CDR3 is 13 amino acids long. The CDR3, as DNA: TGTGCCAGCAGCGTGGACATGGGGTTTGGCTACACCTTC. Its translation: CASSVDMGFGYTF.

A word on this clonotype: Being one base from a much bigger clone, this may be a read error. This sequence joins TRBV9 and TRBJ1-2, with D tentatively TRBD1 (5 bases). Germline V gene sequence: CDR1 SGDLS, CDR2 YYNGEE. The CDR3 sequence is 15 residues long. The chain's CDR3 is CASILLGVNNYCYTF. CDR3 DNA: TGTGCCAGCATCCTACTGGGGGTGAATAACTATTGCTACACCTTC.

There are a few counts of this clonotype. A read error likely explains this, since a far larger clone differs by one base. The chain carries TRBV6-2 or TRBV6-3 and TRBJ2-7; 8 bases match TRBD2. V lost 11 bases to trimming and J lost 3 bases; unmatched junction nucleotides: 9. The CDR3 contains 13 residues. The germline V gene has CDR1 MNHEY and CDR2 SVGEGT. The CDR3 nucleotides are TGTGCCGGCAAGGGACTAGAGGGCTACGAGCAGTACTTC. It specifies CAGKGLEGYEQYF.

This clonotype came up a few times. This probably arose from a read error, given a far larger clone one base away. The chain couples TRBV6-2 or TRBV6-3 to TRBJ1-2, with D unresolved. V gave up 6 bases and J gave up 0 bases, with 14 bases separating them. The germline V gene has CDR1 MNHEY and CDR2 SVGEGT. This CDR3 contains 15 residues. CDR3 nucleotides: TGTGCCAGCAGCGCCTCATACCGGGCTAACTATGGCTACACCTTC. Translation gives CASSASYRANYGYTF.

This clonotype was recorded at least ten times. The chain combines TRBV6-1 with TRBJ1-2; 8 nucleotides match TRBD1. The V and J ends lost 5 bases and 7 bases, in that order; junction bases with no gene match: 12. The CDR3 is 15 residues long. Germline CDR1 MNHNS, CDR2 SASEGT. Here the CDR3 DNA reads TGTGCCAGCAGTCCCCCGCCCGACAGGGGTGGTGGCTACACCTTC. Translating it yields CASSPPPDRGGGYTF.

This clonotype was seen many times. V is TRBV10-3 and J is TRBJ2-5; D possibly corresponds to TRBD1 (5 bases). The CDR3 is made up of 15 amino acids. The V and J ends lost 0 bases and 0 bases respectively, with 8 bases between them. The germline V gene encodes CDR1 ENHRY and CDR2 SYGVKD. For the CDR3, the DNA is TGTGCCATCAGTGAGTCGGGCAGGGACCAAGAGACCCAGTACTTC. It yields the protein CAISESGRDQETQYF.

In the case of this clonotype: The conserved final phenylalanine or tryptophan is absent from the CDR3, which likely points to a read error. The chain recombines TRBV6-1 with TRBJ1-5, with a possible D match to TRBD1 (6 bases). CDR1 MNHNS and CDR2 SASEGT come from the germline V gene. V lost 6 bases and J 3 bases, leaving 18 bases between the germline ends. The length of the CDR3 is 16 residues. The CDR3 reads CASRETGKYINQPQHL. Here the CDR3 DNA reads TGTGCCAGCAGGGAAACAGGGAAATATATCAATCAGCCCCAGCATCTT.

The chain links TRBV18 to TRBJ2-2; TRBD2 might be the D (6 bases). This CDR3 contains 15 residues. Trimming removed 0 bases from V and 2 bases from J, with 7 bases in between. CDR1 and CDR2 from the germline V gene are KGHSH and LQKENI. CDR3 residues: CASSPPRGNTGELFF. As DNA, the CDR3 is TGTGCCAGCTCACCACCGCGGGGAAACACCGGGGAGCTGTTTTTT.

This clonotype turned up a few times. A much more abundant neighbour one base away suggests this may be a read error. CDR3 DNA sequence: TGTGCCAGCAGTTTAGGACCGTGGGGTGAAGAACTGTTTTTT. It codes for CASSLGPWGEELFF. The V and J genes are TRBV12-3 or TRBV12-4 and TRBJ1-4; D ambiguous. The length of the CDR3 is 14 residues.

This clonotype was seen ten or more times. The J gene is TRBJ1-6, the V gene TRBV30; no clear D gene. V lost 3 bases and J 8 bases, leaving 17 bases between the germline ends. The CDR3 is made up of 15 amino acids. Germline assignment: CDR1 GTSNPN and CDR2 SVGIG (reference sequence). The CDR3 nucleotides are TGTGCCTGGAGCCCCCTGGGCTTCGTCCATTCACCCCTCCACTTT. Translating it yields CAWSPLGFVHSPLHF.

This clonotype occurred once. The V and J genes are TRBV6-5 and TRBJ2-7, with D unresolved. Trimming took off 0 bases at V and 0 bases at J, with 12 bases between the two ends. This CDR3 is built from 16 residues. The germline CDR1 and CDR2 sequences are MNHEY and SVGAGI. The CDR3 DNA reads TGTGCCAGCAGTTACTCGAGGCGACAACACTCCTACGAGCAGTACTTC. Its translation: CASSYSRRQHSYEQYF.

This clonotype occurred many times. The rearrangement uses TRBV19 and TRBJ2-1; D might be TRBD2 (6 bases). The CDR3 consists of 14 residues. V shed 5 bases and J shed 8 bases, with 16 bases lying between them. In germline, CDR1 is LNHDA, CDR2 SQIVND (reference sequence). CDR3 residues: CASSRGTAVDEQFF. CDR3 in DNA: TGTGCCAGTAGTCGGGGGACCGCGGTCGATGAGCAGTTCTTC.

Worth noting for this clonotype: This probably arose from a read error, given a far larger clone one base away. This chain uses TRBV6-2 or TRBV6-3 with TRBJ2-7; 7 positions agree with TRBD1. CDR1 MNHEY and CDR2 SVGEGT come from the germline V gene. The CDR3 runs 16 residues. V dropped 5 bases and J dropped 0; count of bases not matched to a gene: 10. The CDR3 bases are TGTGCCAGCAGTGACCCGGGACAGAGGACCTCCTACGAGCAGTACTTC. Protein product: CASSDPGQRTSYEQYF.

V gene TRBV6-1 combines with J gene TRBJ2-7, with unresolved D. With 5 bases removed from V and 6 bases from J, the gap between germline ends came to 8 bases. CDR3 size: 11 residues. Germline assignment: CDR1 MNHNS and CDR2 SASEGT. The CDR3 region is CASSITFEQYF. CDR3 in DNA: TGTGCCAGCAGTATTACATTCGAGCAGTACTTC.

This clonotype was counted at least ten times. This chain joins TRBV4-1 and TRBJ2-1, with 7 positions matching TRBD1. With 4 bases clipped from V and 2 bases from J, the junction kept 5 bases outside the gene matches. The CDR3 is 15 amino acids. The germline V gene encodes CDR1 MGHRA and CDR2 YSYEKL. CDR3 residues: CASSPRDSAYNEQFF. The CDR3 bases are TGCGCCAGCAGCCCCCGGGACAGCGCCTACAATGAGCAGTTCTTC.

This clonotype is labeled as medium-sized. J is TRBJ1-6 and V is TRBV25-1, with D uncertain. Germline CDR1 reads MGHDK; CDR2 reads SYGVNS. CDR3 length: 15 residues. V lost 2 bases, J lost 9 bases, and 14 bases lay in between. CDR3 bases: TGTGCCAGCAGTGAACGGACTGCCTTTTCTTCACCCCTCCACTTT. As protein: CASSERTAFSSPLHF.

The rearrangement links TRBV12-3 or TRBV12-4 to TRBJ1-5, with TRBD1 matching 9 bases. V was pared by 6 bases and J by 2 bases, with 2 bases of the junction left unmatched. The CDR3 is made up of 14 amino acids. Here the CDR3 reads CASSRTGGNQPQHF. The CDR3 DNA reads as TGTGCCAGCAGCCGGACAGGGGGCAATCAGCCCCAGCATTTT.

This clonotype has at least ten counts. The chain joins TRBV7-3 to TRBJ1-2; maybe TRBD1 (6 bases). Germline V lookup: CDR1 SGHTA, CDR2 FQGTGA. The CDR3 totals 13 residues. With 1 base removed from V and 8 bases from J, the gap between germline ends came to 11 bases. The CDR3 nucleotides read TGTGCCAGCAGCTTAATGGCAGGGGACGGCTACACCTTC. Amino acids: CASSLMAGDGYTF.